A selection of T cell receptor beta chains follows, all from one sample in a study of blood T cell repertoires in COVID-19. Profiled with immunoSEQ multiplex PCR; TCRdb holds only in-frame clones, not every one. Among around 370,000 clones, roughly 89% were seen once, and the ten largest hold less than 3.5%. Input material: peripheral blood. These receptors originate from a young woman who had recovered from COVID-19. Both conserved end residues are part of each CDR3. Each record gives: clone size, V gene, D gene, J gene, CDR3 DNA, CDR3 protein. A D gene is named only where the DNA matches it firmly. Only some rows state a clone size, as once, few, many or a class for expanded clones.

clone size: -; V gene: TRBV24-1; D gene: -; J gene: TRBJ1-1; CDR3 DNA: TGTGCCACCAGGCAGGGGAGTGAAGCTTTCTTT; CDR3 protein: CATRQGSEAFF
clone size: -; V gene: TRBV18; D gene: -; J gene: TRBJ2-3; CDR3 DNA: TGTGCCAGCTCACCCGCAGCAGATACGCAGTATTTT; CDR3 protein: CASSPAADTQYF
clone size: -; V gene: TRBV7-2; D gene: TRBD1; J gene: TRBJ1-5; CDR3 DNA: TGTGCCAGCAGCCTCATGGGACAGAACAATCAGCCCCAGCATTTT; CDR3 protein: CASSLMGQNNQPQHF
clone size: -; V gene: TRBV7-9; D gene: -; J gene: TRBJ1-1; CDR3 DNA: TGTGCCAGCAGCCAATCCGGGGGATTTGCGGACACTGAAGCTTTCTTT; CDR3 protein: CASSQSGGFADTEAFF
clone size: -; V gene: TRBV9; D gene: TRBD2; J gene: TRBJ2-5; CDR3 DNA: TGTGCCAGCAGCGTAGAGGGACTAGTGCCTCAAGAGACCCAGTACTTC; CDR3 protein: CASSVEGLVPQETQYF
clone size: -; V gene: TRBV10-3; D gene: -; J gene: TRBJ1-1; CDR3 DNA: TGTGCCATCAGTGAGGATGACAGGGAAGCTTTCTTT; CDR3 protein: CAISEDDREAFF
clone size: -; V gene: TRBV21-1; D gene: -; J gene: TRBJ2-5; CDR3 DNA: TGTGCCAGCAGCCCTAGAGACAGGGGACCTCAAGAGACCCAGTACTTC; CDR3 protein: CASSPRDRGPQETQYF
clone size: -; V gene: TRBV18; D gene: TRBD2; J gene: TRBJ2-1; CDR3 DNA: TGTGCCAGCTCACCACCGACCCTAGCGGGAGGACGGAATGAGCAGTTCTTC; CDR3 protein: CASSPPTLAGGRNEQFF
clone size: -; V gene: TRBV6-1; D gene: -; J gene: TRBJ1-1; CDR3 DNA: TGTGCCAGCAGTGAAGCACTAGCGGGTACTATTTTGAACACTGAAGCTTTCTTT; CDR3 protein: CASSEALAGTILNTEAFF
clone size: -; V gene: TRBV27; D gene: -; J gene: TRBJ1-2; CDR3 DNA: TGTGCCAGCAGTTTATCTATTGGGGCGAATGTCCGCTATGGCTACACCTTC; CDR3 protein: CASSLSIGANVRYGYTF
clone size: -; V gene: TRBV29-1; D gene: -; J gene: TRBJ2-3; CDR3 DNA: TGCAGCACGCGCGGACTTAGCACAGATACGCAGTATTTT; CDR3 protein: CSTRGLSTDTQYF
clone size: -; V gene: TRBV5-4; D gene: -; J gene: TRBJ1-1; CDR3 DNA: TGTGCCAGCACCCTGAGGCCGGGGAGCACTGAAGCTTTCTTT; CDR3 protein: CASTLRPGSTEAFF
clone size: -; V gene: TRBV4-3; D gene: TRBD2; J gene: TRBJ2-1; CDR3 DNA: TGCGCCAGCAGCCAAATCCTCGGGACTAGGGACAATGAGCAGTTCTTC; CDR3 protein: CASSQILGTRDNEQFF
clone size: -; V gene: TRBV19; D gene: -; J gene: TRBJ1-1; CDR3 DNA: TGTGCCAGTAGTCCATTGACAGCAACGAACACTGAAGCTTTCTTT; CDR3 protein: CASSPLTATNTEAFF
clone size: -; V gene: TRBV28; D gene: -; J gene: TRBJ1-1; CDR3 DNA: TGTGCCAGCAGCATAGCGTCCCGAACCACTGAAGCTTTCTTT; CDR3 protein: CASSIASRTTEAFF
clone size: -; V gene: TRBV29-1; D gene: -; J gene: TRBJ2-1; CDR3 DNA: TGCAGCGTTTGGGGGAGGCGGAACAATGAGCAGTTCTTC; CDR3 protein: CSVWGRRNNEQFF
clone size: -; V gene: TRBV6-5; D gene: -; J gene: TRBJ2-3; CDR3 DNA: TGTGCCAGCAGCCGACAGGGGAGGGTCACAGATACGCAGTATTTT; CDR3 protein: CASSRQGRVTDTQYF
clone size: -; V gene: TRBV5-4; D gene: -; J gene: TRBJ1-4; CDR3 DNA: TGTGCCAGCAGCTTGCAGGGGAGAAATGAAAAACTGTTTTTT; CDR3 protein: CASSLQGRNEKLFF
clone size: -; V gene: TRBV2; D gene: TRBD1; J gene: TRBJ1-1; CDR3 DNA: TGTGCCACCGAAGGCCGACAGGGGAACACTGAAGCTTTCTTT; CDR3 protein: CATEGRQGNTEAFF
clone size: -; V gene: TRBV19; D gene: -; J gene: TRBJ1-4; CDR3 DNA: TGTGCCAGTACCCCGGCGAGCGGCGTAGCGTTTTTT; CDR3 protein: CASTPASGVAFF
clone size: once; V gene: TRBV10-3; D gene: -; J gene: TRBJ2-1; CDR3 DNA: TGTGCCATCAGTGGGGACACTAACAATGAGCAGTTCTTC; CDR3 protein: CAISGDTNNEQFF
clone size: -; V gene: TRBV7-9; D gene: TRBD2; J gene: TRBJ2-5; CDR3 DNA: TGTGCCAGCAGCTTCACTAGCGGGCTAAAAGAGACCCAGTACTTC; CDR3 protein: CASSFTSGLKETQYF
clone size: -; V gene: TRBV18; D gene: TRBD1; J gene: TRBJ2-3; CDR3 DNA: TGTGCCAGCTCACCACCACAGGGGGGTCACGCTCCTAGCACAGATACGCAGTATTTT; CDR3 protein: CASSPPQGGHAPSTDTQYF
clone size: -; V gene: TRBV7-8; D gene: TRBD1; J gene: TRBJ2-2; CDR3 DNA: TGTGCCAGCAGGCGTGACAGGGTGGACGGGGAGCTGTTTTTT; CDR3 protein: CASRRDRVDGELFF
clone size: -; V gene: TRBV5-4; D gene: TRBD1; J gene: TRBJ2-6; CDR3 DNA: TGTGCCAGCAGCAGCGGGACAGGGGGTGCCTCTGGGGCCAACGTCCTGACTTTC; CDR3 protein: CASSSGTGGASGANVLTF
clone size: -; V gene: TRBV30; D gene: -; J gene: TRBJ1-3; CDR3 DNA: TGTGCCTGGAGCCCCCCCGGGGAAACTGGAAACACCATATATTTT; CDR3 protein: CAWSPPGETGNTIYF
clone size: -; V gene: TRBV14; D gene: -; J gene: TRBJ2-1; CDR3 DNA: TGTGCCAGCAGCAAGACTGGGAATGAGCAGTTCTTC; CDR3 protein: CASSKTGNEQFF
clone size: -; V gene: TRBV5-1; D gene: -; J gene: TRBJ1-6; CDR3 DNA: TGCGCCAGCAGCTTGGTGGTTGGGGCAGAACCTTCACCCCTCCACTTT; CDR3 protein: CASSLVVGAEPSPLHF
clone size: -; V gene: TRBV19; D gene: -; J gene: TRBJ2-1; CDR3 DNA: TGTGCCAGTACCCTAGGTCCGAATGAGCAGTTCTTC; CDR3 protein: CASTLGPNEQFF
clone size: -; V gene: TRBV9; D gene: -; J gene: TRBJ1-1; CDR3 DNA: TGTGCCAGCAGCGCTTCTCAGGGAGGAGGAACTGAAGCTTTCTTT; CDR3 protein: CASSASQGGGTEAFF
clone size: -; V gene: TRBV18; D gene: TRBD2; J gene: TRBJ2-1; CDR3 DNA: TGTGCCAGCTCCCCGACTAGCGGGAGGCGTGAGCAGTTCTTC; CDR3 protein: CASSPTSGRREQFF
clone size: -; V gene: TRBV11-2; D gene: -; J gene: TRBJ2-3; CDR3 DNA: TGTGCCAGCAGCCCCAGGGGAAGCACAGATACGCAGTATTTT; CDR3 protein: CASSPRGSTDTQYF
clone size: -; V gene: TRBV4-3; D gene: TRBD2; J gene: TRBJ2-3; CDR3 DNA: TGCGCCAGCAGCCAAGATAGGGGTTGGCGGGAGGAAAATACGCAGTATTTT; CDR3 protein: CASSQDRGWREENTQYF
clone size: -; V gene: TRBV21-1; D gene: -; J gene: TRBJ1-1; CDR3 DNA: TGTGCCAGCAGCAAACTTCCCTCTGAAGCTTTCTTT; CDR3 protein: CASSKLPSEAFF
clone size: -; V gene: TRBV14; D gene: -; J gene: TRBJ2-3; CDR3 DNA: TGTGCCAGCCGACACCGGGAAGAGAGCTGGGATACGCAGTATTTT; CDR3 protein: CASRHREESWDTQYF
clone size: -; V gene: TRBV5-1; D gene: TRBD1; J gene: TRBJ1-2; CDR3 DNA: TGCGCCAGCAGCTTGGAAGGGGGCGGACTCTATGGCTACACCTTC; CDR3 protein: CASSLEGGGLYGYTF
clone size: -; V gene: TRBV4-3; D gene: -; J gene: TRBJ1-1; CDR3 DNA: TGCGCCAGCAGCCAAGGGCAGGGTGGGGACACTGAAGCTTTCTTT; CDR3 protein: CASSQGQGGDTEAFF
clone size: once; V gene: TRBV27; D gene: -; J gene: TRBJ2-2; CDR3 DNA: TGTGCCAGCAGCTCAACAGGCCCCGGGGAGCTGTTTTTT; CDR3 protein: CASSSTGPGELFF
clone size: -; V gene: TRBV2; D gene: TRBD1; J gene: TRBJ1-1; CDR3 DNA: TGTGCCAGCAGGGATGCAGGGGGCACTGAAGCTTTCTTT; CDR3 protein: CASRDAGGTEAFF
clone size: -; V gene: TRBV6-2/TRBV6-3; D gene: -; J gene: TRBJ1-5; CDR3 DNA: TGTGCCAGCAGTTACGGTGGAGGGATTAGCAATCAGCCCCAGCATTTT; CDR3 protein: CASSYGGGISNQPQHF
clone size: -; V gene: TRBV11-3; D gene: -; J gene: TRBJ2-1; CDR3 DNA: TGTGCCAGCAGCTTAGAGGATTTTAGCGGAGGTCGGAATGAGCAGTTCTTC; CDR3 protein: CASSLEDFSGGRNEQFF
clone size: -; V gene: TRBV19; D gene: TRBD1; J gene: TRBJ2-2; CDR3 DNA: TGTGCCAGTAGCCAATACCCCCAAGAGGGGGCAATCGGGGAGCTGTTTTTT; CDR3 protein: CASSQYPQEGAIGELFF
clone size: -; V gene: TRBV3-1/TRBV3-2; D gene: -; J gene: TRBJ1-4; CDR3 DNA: TGTGCCAGCAGCCAAGATTCGCCCGGAGGGGAAAAACTGTTTTTT; CDR3 protein: CASSQDSPGGEKLFF
clone size: -; V gene: TRBV10-3; D gene: TRBD2; J gene: TRBJ2-3; CDR3 DNA: TGTGCCACTTCCTCCGGGACTAGCGGGAGGATGGATACGCAGTATTTT; CDR3 protein: CATSSGTSGRMDTQYF
clone size: -; V gene: TRBV15; D gene: -; J gene: TRBJ2-1; CDR3 DNA: TGTGCCACCAGCGGGGAGGACGGCAGAACGGGCGTTGAGCAGTTCTTC; CDR3 protein: CATSGEDGRTGVEQFF
clone size: -; V gene: TRBV7-8; D gene: TRBD2; J gene: TRBJ2-2; CDR3 DNA: TGTGCCAGCAGCCGTAACGGACTGTTCGGACTAGCGGGAGCAAAGATGTTCGACACCGGGGAGCTGTTTTTT; CDR3 protein: CASSRNGLFGLAGAKMFDTGELFF
clone size: few; V gene: TRBV10-3; D gene: -; J gene: TRBJ1-2; CDR3 DNA: TGTGCCATCTCAGATAGCTCCCCTAACTATGGCTACACCTTC; CDR3 protein: CAISDSSPNYGYTF
clone size: -; V gene: TRBV6-5; D gene: -; J gene: TRBJ1-1; CDR3 DNA: TGTGCCAGCAGTACTAAAGCAGGGTCTACCGCTGAAGCTTTCTTT; CDR3 protein: CASSTKAGSTAEAFF